This T cell receptor (beta chain) was profiled in a study of T-cell reconstitution after alpha-beta-depleted transplantation in children. The TCRbeta library was prepared with unique molecular identifiers. TCRdb re-called the PCR reads with MiXCR, one entry per CDR3 protein. Among approximately 640,000 distinct CDR3 sequences listed, around 17% were seen once. V was clipped by 3 bases and J by 7 bases; unmatched bases: 6. This CDR3 spans 15 amino acids. The V gene's germline CDR1 is SGHRS and CDR2 YFSETQ. V is TRBV5-1 and J is TRBJ2-1; 11 nucleotides match TRBD1. Sample: PBMCs from the stem cell graft donor, taken from the stem cell graft. This clonotype originated in a human donor who donated a stem cell graft to a child with acute myeloid leukemia. Written as DNA, the CDR3 is TGCGCCAGCAGCTCGGGACAGGGGGTAGGAAATGAGCAGTTCTTC. Its protein is CASSSGQGVGNEQFF.